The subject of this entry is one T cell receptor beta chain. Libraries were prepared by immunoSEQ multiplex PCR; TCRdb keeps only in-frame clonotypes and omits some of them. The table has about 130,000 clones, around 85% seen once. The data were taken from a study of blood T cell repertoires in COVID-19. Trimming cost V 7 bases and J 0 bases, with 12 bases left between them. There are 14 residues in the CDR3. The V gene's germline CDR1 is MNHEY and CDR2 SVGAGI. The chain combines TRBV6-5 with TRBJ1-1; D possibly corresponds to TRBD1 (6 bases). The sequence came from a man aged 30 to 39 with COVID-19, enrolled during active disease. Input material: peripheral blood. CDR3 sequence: CASMDSSMNTEAFF. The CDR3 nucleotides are TGTGCCAGCATGGACAGTTCGATGAACACTGAAGCTTTCTTT.